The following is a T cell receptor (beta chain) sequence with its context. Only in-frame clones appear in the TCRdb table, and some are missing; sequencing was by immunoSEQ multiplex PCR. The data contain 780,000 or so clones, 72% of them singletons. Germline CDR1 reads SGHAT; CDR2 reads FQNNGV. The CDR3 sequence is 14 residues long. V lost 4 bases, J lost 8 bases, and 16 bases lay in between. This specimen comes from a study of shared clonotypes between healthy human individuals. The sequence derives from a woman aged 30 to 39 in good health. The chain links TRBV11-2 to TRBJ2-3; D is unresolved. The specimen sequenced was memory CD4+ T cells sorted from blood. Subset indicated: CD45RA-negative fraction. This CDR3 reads CASSSPRADGTQYF. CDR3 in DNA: TGTGCCAGCAGCTCCCCGCGCGCCGACGGTACGCAGTATTTT.